This is a list of T cell receptor beta chains from one sample in a study of identical twins. Each CDR3 protein is one row after TCRdb ran MiXCR on the 5' RACE reads. This table holds around 530,000 distinct CDR3 sequences, approximately 14% found once. This sample was also put to use in a study of yellow fever vaccine responses in identical twins.

The material sequenced was CD4+ T cells sorted from blood. Receptor source: a woman aged 18-29 years in good health. The CDR3 runs from the conserved cysteine through the conserved F or W. A D gene is named only where the DNA matches it firmly. Clone size is stated in some rows and not others, as once, few, many or a class when expanded.

-,TRBJ2-5,-,TRBV10-3,CAINDREGETQYF,TGTGCCATCAACGACAGGGAGGGTGAGACCCAGTACTTC
-,TRBJ1-5,TRBD1,TRBV28,CASTPGGHTSNQPQHF,TGTGCCAGTACCCCAGGGGGCCACACTTCGAATCAGCCCCAGCATTTT
-,TRBJ1-4,TRBD1,TRBV7-9,CASSSGLTGSDEKLFF,TGTGCCAGCAGCTCGGGATTGACAGGGTCGGATGAAAAACTGTTTTTT
many,TRBJ2-7,TRBD1,TRBV10-3,CAISESPGQGREQYF,TGTGCCATCAGTGAGTCCCCTGGACAGGGGCGCGAGCAGTACTTC
many,TRBJ2-7,-,TRBV5-1,CASSQDPGSYEQYF,TGCGCCAGCAGCCAGGATCCGGGCTCCTACGAGCAGTACTTC
-,TRBJ2-5,-,TRBV3-1,CASSQAPHPGETQYF,TGTGCCAGCAGCCAAGCCCCCCACCCTGGGGAGACCCAGTACTTC
-,TRBJ2-5,TRBD2,TRBV29-1,CSVDSGRRETQYF,TGCAGCGTGGATAGCGGGAGGCGCGAGACCCAGTACTTC
many,TRBJ2-1,TRBD2,TRBV12-3/TRBV12-4,CASRAGGRRGYNEQFF,TGTGCCAGTCGTGCGGGAGGGAGAAGGGGGTACAATGAGCAGTTCTTC
-,TRBJ2-1,TRBD2,TRBV3-1,CASSPSSGGAGEQFF,TGTGCCAGCAGTCCAAGTAGCGGGGGGGCTGGGGAGCAGTTCTTC
few,TRBJ2-3,-,TRBV20-1,CSACGPNSDTQYF,TGCAGTGCTTGCGGCCCGAACTCGGATACGCAGTATTTT
-,TRBJ2-2,-,TRBV5-1,CASSFGTLAANTGELFF,TGCGCCAGCAGCTTCGGGACCCTTGCAGCGAACACCGGGGAGCTGTTTTTT
many,TRBJ2-2,-,TRBV12-3/TRBV12-4,CASSFDMGLGELFF,TGTGCCAGCAGTTTCGACATGGGTTTGGGGGAGCTGTTTTTT
-,TRBJ2-1,TRBD2,TRBV10-3,CAISGSGGFNEQFF,TGTGCCATCAGTGGTAGCGGGGGGTTCAATGAGCAGTTCTTC
few,TRBJ1-5,-,TRBV12-3/TRBV12-4,CASSSGSGNQPQHF,TGTGCCAGCAGTTCAGGGTCCGGCAATCAGCCCCAGCATTTT
many,TRBJ2-7,TRBD2,TRBV29-1,CSVPGEGYEQYF,TGCAGCGTCCCCGGGGAGGGGTACGAGCAGTACTTC
-,TRBJ2-5,-,TRBV18,CASSLTDSRAQYF,TGTGCCAGCTCACTGACGGACAGCCGGGCCCAGTACTTC
-,TRBJ2-1,-,TRBV19,CASSILPEYNEQFF,TGTGCCAGTAGTATTCTCCCAGAATACAATGAGCAGTTCTTC
-,TRBJ2-1,-,TRBV11-3,CASSLVSSLSSGEQFF,TGTGCCAGCAGCTTAGTCTCTAGCTTAAGTTCTGGTGAGCAGTTCTTC
-,TRBJ2-3,TRBD2,TRBV28,CASSFSGRADTQYF,TGTGCCAGCAGTTTTTCCGGGAGGGCAGATACGCAGTATTTT
-,TRBJ2-3,-,TRBV12-3/TRBV12-4,CASGFRGLHTDTQYF,TGTGCCAGCGGTTTCAGGGGACTCCACACAGATACGCAGTATTTT
-,TRBJ2-1,TRBD2,TRBV5-5,CASSFGTSGSPSTEQFF,TGTGCCAGCAGCTTCGGGACTAGCGGGAGTCCCTCAACTGAGCAGTTCTTC
-,TRBJ2-3,-,TRBV7-2,CASSEQPTSTDTQYF,TGTGCCAGTTCGGAACAACCTACTAGCACAGATACGCAGTATTTT
-,TRBJ1-1,-,TRBV4-1,CASSQGLGPTNTEAFF,TGCGCCAGCAGCCAAGGCTTAGGACCTACTAACACTGAAGCTTTCTTT
few,TRBJ2-1,-,TRBV5-1,CASSLVGLEQFF,TGCGCCAGCAGCTTGGTTGGGCTTGAGCAGTTCTTC
few,TRBJ1-3,TRBD1,TRBV7-9,CASSLATGSSGNTIYF,TGTGCCAGCAGCTTAGCGACAGGGAGCTCTGGAAACACCATATATTTT
-,TRBJ1-5,TRBD1,TRBV10-3,CAISETGTNQPQHF,TGTGCCATCAGCGAGACAGGGACAAATCAGCCCCAGCATTTT
few,TRBJ1-4,-,TRBV3-1,CASSKHREGNEKLFF,TGTGCCAGCAGCAAACACAGGGAAGGGAACGAAAAACTGTTTTTT
-,TRBJ2-2,TRBD2,TRBV12-5,CASGSPAGGLNTGELFF,TGTGCTAGTGGTTCCCCAGCGGGAGGGCTGAACACCGGGGAGCTGTTTTTT
-,TRBJ2-7,-,TRBV18,CASSPFEGYEQYF,TGTGCCAGCTCACCATTCGAGGGCTACGAGCAGTACTTC
few,TRBJ2-5,-,TRBV2,CASSPGPSETQYF,TGTGCCAGCAGTCCGGGGCCGTCGGAGACCCAGTACTTC
-,TRBJ2-1,TRBD1,TRBV6-1,CASRPSGTGSYNEQFF,TGTGCCAGCAGACCATCCGGGACAGGGTCCTACAATGAGCAGTTCTTC
-,TRBJ2-1,TRBD1,TRBV4-2,CASSQERTGGHNEQFF,TGTGCCAGCAGCCAGGAACGGACAGGGGGCCACAATGAGCAGTTCTTC
many,TRBJ2-1,-,TRBV29-1,CSALQGPREQFF,TGCAGCGCCCTACAGGGCCCGCGTGAGCAGTTCTTC
-,TRBJ2-5,-,TRBV6-1,CASSSYGIKETQYF,TGTGCCAGCAGCTCCTATGGCATTAAGGAGACCCAGTACTTC
few,TRBJ1-1,-,TRBV18,CASSFEGNTEAFF,TGTGCCAGCTCTTTCGAGGGGAACACTGAAGCTTTCTTT
many,TRBJ2-1,-,TRBV5-1,CASSPGSNSYNEQFF,TGCGCCAGCAGCCCAGGGAGCAACTCCTACAATGAGCAGTTCTTC
few,TRBJ1-6,-,TRBV14,CASSPGGNKSPLHF,TGTGCCAGCAGCCCGGGCGGGAATAAATCACCCCTCCACTTT
-,TRBJ1-6,TRBD1,TRBV4-2,CASSQEIGTAKRGSPLHF,TGTGCCAGCAGCCAAGAAATCGGGACAGCAAAACGGGGGTCACCCCTCCACTTT
-,TRBJ1-2,-,TRBV20-1,CSARDKAKKGYTF,TGCAGTGCTAGAGATAAGGCGAAGAAGGGCTACACCTTC
-,TRBJ2-3,TRBD2,TRBV12-3/TRBV12-4,CASSVGGAGTDTQYF,TGTGCCAGCAGTGTCGGGGGGGCCGGCACAGATACGCAGTATTTT
-,TRBJ2-1,TRBD2,TRBV5-1,CASSSLTASGKNNEQFF,TGCGCCAGCAGCTCCCTTACCGCCAGCGGGAAAAATAATGAGCAGTTCTTC
few,TRBJ1-1,-,TRBV7-2,CASSSAGTVNTEAFF,TGTGCCAGCAGCTCGGCGGGGACGGTAAACACTGAAGCTTTCTTT
-,TRBJ2-5,-,TRBV25-1,CASSDRRLETQYF,TGTGCCAGCAGTGATAGGAGGTTAGAGACCCAGTACTTC
-,TRBJ1-6,-,TRBV5-1,CASSLDRVRNSPLHF,TGCGCCAGCAGCTTGGACAGAGTGAGAAATTCACCCCTCCACTTT
few,TRBJ2-1,-,TRBV29-1,CSVGHNEQFF,TGCAGCGTGGGCCACAATGAGCAGTTCTTC
few,TRBJ2-3,TRBD1,TRBV28,CASTKSGTGVTDTQYF,TGTGCCAGCACCAAATCAGGGACAGGGGTTACAGATACGCAGTATTTT
few,TRBJ2-3,TRBD1,TRBV5-6,CASSFGTETDTQYF,TGTGCCAGCAGCTTTGGGACAGAGACAGATACGCAGTATTTT
-,TRBJ2-7,TRBD2,TRBV12-3/TRBV12-4,CASTPGGSDYEQYF,TGTGCCAGCACCCCGGGGGGGAGTGACTACGAGCAGTACTTC
few,TRBJ1-1,-,TRBV7-6,CASSPDSWTEAFF,TGTGCCAGCAGCCCAGATAGTTGGACTGAAGCTTTCTTT
few,TRBJ2-3,TRBD2,TRBV7-9,CASSLGAGGQYTQYF,TGTGCCAGCAGCTTAGGAGCGGGGGGCCAATATACGCAGTATTTT